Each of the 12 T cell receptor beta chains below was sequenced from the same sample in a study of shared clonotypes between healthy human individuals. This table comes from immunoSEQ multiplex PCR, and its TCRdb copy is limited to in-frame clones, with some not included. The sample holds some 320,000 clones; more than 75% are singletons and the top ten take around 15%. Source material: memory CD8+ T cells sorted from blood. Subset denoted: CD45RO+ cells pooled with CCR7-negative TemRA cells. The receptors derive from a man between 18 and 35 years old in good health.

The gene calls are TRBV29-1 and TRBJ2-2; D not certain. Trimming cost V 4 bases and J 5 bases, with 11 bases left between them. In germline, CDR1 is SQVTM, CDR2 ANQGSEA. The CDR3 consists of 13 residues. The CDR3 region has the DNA TGCAGCGTTGTTTTAGGAGAGACCGGGGAGCTGTTTTTT. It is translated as CSVVLGETGELFF.

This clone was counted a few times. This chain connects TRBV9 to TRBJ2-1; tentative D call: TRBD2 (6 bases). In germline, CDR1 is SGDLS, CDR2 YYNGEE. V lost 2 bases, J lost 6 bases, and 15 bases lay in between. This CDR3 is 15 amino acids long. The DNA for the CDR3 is TGTGCCAGCAGCGTGAGAACGGGACTTGCCAATGAGCAGTTCTTC. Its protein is CASSVRTGLANEQFF.

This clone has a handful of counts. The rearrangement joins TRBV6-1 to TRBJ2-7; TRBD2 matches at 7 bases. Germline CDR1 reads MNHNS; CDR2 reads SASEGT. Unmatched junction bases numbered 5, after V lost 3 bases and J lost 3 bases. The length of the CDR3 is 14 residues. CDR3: CASSDGREIYEQYF. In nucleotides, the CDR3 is TGTGCCAGCAGTGATGGGCGGGAGATCTACGAGCAGTACTTC.

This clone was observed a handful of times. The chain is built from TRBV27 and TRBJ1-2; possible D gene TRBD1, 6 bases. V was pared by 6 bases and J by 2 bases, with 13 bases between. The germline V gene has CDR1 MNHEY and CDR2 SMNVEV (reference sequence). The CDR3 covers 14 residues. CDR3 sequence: CASRGGQLNYGYTF. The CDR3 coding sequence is TGTGCCAGCAGGGGGGGGCAGCTAAACTATGGCTACACCTTC.

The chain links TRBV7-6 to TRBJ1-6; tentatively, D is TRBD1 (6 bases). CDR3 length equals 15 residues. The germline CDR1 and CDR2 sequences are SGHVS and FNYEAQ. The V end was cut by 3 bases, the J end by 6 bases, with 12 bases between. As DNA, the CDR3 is TGTGCCAGCAGCTTCCCCACAGGGATTAATTCACCCCTCCACTTT. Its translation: CASSFPTGINSPLHF.

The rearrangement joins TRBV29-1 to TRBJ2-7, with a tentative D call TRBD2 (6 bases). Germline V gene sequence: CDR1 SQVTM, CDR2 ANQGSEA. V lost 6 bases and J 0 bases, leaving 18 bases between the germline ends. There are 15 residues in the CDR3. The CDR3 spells CSVGGVDLSSYEQYF. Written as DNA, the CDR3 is TGCAGCGTCGGCGGGGTAGACCTTTCCTCCTACGAGCAGTACTTC.

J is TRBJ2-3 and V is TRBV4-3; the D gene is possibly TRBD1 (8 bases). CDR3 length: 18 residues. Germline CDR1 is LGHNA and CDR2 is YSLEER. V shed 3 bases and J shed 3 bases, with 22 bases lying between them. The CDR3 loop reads CASSQGVIQGEGTDTQYF. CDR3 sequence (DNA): TGCGCCAGCAGCCAGGGAGTAATACAGGGGGAGGGGACAGATACGCAGTATTTT.

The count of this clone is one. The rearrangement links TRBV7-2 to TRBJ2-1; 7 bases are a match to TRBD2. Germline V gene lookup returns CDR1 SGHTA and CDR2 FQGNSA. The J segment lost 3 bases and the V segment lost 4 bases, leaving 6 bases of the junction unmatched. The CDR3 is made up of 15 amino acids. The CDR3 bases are TGTGCCAGCAGCTCCCCCAGCGGGGTCTACAATGAGCAGTTCTTC. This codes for CASSSPSGVYNEQFF.

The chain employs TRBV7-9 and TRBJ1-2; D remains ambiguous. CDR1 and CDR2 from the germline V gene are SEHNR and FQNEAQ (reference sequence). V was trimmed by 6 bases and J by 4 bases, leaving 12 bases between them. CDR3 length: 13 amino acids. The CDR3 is CASSKGVSYGYTF. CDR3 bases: TGTGCCAGCAGTAAGGGCGTTTCCTATGGCTACACCTTC.

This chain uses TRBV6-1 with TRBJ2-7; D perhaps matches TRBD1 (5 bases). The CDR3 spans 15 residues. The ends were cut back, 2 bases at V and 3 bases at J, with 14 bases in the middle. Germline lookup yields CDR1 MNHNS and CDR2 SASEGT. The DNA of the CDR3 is TGTGCCAGCAGTGAATTCGGCCTAGGGGTCTACGAGCAGTACTTC. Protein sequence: CASSEFGLGVYEQYF.

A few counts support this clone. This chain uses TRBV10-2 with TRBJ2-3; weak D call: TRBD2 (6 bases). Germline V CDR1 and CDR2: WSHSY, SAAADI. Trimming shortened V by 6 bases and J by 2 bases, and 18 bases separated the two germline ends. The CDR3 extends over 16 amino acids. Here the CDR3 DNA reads TGCGCCAGCAGATCCGGGGGTCAGGGCCTCACAGATACGCAGTATTTT. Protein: CASRSGGQGLTDTQYF.

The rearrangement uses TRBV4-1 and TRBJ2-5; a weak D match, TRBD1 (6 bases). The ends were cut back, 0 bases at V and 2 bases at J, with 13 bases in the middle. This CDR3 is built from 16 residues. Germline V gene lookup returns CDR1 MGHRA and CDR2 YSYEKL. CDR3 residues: CASSQDPTGNQETQYF. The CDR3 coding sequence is TGCGCCAGCAGCCAAGACCCTACAGGGAATCAAGAGACCCAGTACTTC.